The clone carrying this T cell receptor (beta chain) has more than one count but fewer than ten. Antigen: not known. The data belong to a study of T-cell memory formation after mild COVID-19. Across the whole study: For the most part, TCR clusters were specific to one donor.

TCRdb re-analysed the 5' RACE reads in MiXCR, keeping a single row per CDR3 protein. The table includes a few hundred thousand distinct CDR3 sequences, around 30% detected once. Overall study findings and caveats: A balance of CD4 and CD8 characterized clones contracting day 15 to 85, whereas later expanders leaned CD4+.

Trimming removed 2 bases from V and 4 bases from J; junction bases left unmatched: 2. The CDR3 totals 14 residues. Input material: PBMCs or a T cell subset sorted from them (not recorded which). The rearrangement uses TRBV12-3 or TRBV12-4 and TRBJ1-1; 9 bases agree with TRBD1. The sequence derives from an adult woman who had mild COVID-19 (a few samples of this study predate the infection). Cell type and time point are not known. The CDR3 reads CASSLNRGLTEAFF. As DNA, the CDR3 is TGTGCCAGCAGTTTAAACAGGGGGCTCACTGAAGCTTTCTTT.